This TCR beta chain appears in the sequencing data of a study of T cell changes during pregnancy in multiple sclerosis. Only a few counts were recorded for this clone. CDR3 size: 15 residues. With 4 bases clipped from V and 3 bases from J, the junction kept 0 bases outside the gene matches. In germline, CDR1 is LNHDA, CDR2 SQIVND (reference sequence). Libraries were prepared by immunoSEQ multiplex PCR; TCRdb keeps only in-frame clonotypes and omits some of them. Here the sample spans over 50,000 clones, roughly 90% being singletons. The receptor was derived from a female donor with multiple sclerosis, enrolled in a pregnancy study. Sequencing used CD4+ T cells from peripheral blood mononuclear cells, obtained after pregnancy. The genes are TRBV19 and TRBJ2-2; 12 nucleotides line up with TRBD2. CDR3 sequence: CASSRLAGDTGELFF. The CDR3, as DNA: TGTGCCAGTAGTAGACTAGCGGGAGACACCGGGGAGCTGTTTTTT.